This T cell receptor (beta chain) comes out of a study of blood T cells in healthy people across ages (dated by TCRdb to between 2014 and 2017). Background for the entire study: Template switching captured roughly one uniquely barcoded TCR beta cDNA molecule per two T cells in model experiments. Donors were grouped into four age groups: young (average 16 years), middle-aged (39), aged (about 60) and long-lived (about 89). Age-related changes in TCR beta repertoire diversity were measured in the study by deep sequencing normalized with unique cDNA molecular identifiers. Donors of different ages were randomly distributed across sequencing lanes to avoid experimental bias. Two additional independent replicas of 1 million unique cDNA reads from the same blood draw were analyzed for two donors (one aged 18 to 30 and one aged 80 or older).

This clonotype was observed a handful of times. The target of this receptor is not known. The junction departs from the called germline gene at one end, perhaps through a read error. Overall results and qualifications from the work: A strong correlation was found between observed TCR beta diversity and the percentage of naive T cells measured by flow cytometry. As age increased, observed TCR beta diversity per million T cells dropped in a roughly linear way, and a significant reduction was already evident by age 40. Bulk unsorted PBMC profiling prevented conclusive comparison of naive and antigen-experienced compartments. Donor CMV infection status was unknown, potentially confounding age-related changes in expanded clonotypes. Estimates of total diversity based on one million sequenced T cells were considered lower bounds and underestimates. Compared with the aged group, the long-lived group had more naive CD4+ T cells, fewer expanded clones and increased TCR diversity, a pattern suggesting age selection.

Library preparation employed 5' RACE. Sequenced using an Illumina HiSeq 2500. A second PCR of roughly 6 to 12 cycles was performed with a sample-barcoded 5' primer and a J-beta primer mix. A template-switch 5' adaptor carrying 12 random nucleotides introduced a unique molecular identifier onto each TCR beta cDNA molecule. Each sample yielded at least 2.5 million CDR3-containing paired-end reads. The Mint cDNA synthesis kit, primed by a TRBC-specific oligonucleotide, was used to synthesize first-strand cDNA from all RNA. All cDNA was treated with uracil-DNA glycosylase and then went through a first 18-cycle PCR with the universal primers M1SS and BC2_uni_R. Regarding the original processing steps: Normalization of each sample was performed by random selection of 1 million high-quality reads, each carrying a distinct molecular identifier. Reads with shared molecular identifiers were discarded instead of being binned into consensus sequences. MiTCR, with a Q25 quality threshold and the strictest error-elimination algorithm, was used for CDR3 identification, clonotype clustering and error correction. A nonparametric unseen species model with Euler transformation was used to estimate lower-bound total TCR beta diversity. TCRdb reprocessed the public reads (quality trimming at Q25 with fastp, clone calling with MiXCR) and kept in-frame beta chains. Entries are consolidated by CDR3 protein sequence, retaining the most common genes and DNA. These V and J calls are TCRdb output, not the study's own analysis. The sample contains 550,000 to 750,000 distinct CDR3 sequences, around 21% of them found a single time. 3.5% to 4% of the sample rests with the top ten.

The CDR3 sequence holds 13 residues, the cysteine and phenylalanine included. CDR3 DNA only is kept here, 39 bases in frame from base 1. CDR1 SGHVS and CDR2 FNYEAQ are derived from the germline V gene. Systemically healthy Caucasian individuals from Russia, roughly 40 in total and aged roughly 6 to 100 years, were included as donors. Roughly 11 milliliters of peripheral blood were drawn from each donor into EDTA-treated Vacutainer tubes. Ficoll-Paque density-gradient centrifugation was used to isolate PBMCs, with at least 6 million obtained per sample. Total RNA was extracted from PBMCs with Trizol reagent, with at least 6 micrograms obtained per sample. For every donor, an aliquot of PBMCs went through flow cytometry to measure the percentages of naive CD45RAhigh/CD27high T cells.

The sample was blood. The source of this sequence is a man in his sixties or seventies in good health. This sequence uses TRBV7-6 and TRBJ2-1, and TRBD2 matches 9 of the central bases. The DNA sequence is TGCGCCAGCAGCTTAGCGGGAGAAGGTGAGCAGTTCTTC. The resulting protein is CASSLAGEGEQFF. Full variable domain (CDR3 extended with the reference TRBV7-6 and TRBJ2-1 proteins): GAGVSQSPRYKVTKRGQDVALRCDPISGHVSLYWYRQALGQGPEFLTYFNYEAQQDKSGLPNDRFSAERPEGSISTLTIQRTEQRDSAMYRCASSLAGEGEQFFGPGTRLTVL.